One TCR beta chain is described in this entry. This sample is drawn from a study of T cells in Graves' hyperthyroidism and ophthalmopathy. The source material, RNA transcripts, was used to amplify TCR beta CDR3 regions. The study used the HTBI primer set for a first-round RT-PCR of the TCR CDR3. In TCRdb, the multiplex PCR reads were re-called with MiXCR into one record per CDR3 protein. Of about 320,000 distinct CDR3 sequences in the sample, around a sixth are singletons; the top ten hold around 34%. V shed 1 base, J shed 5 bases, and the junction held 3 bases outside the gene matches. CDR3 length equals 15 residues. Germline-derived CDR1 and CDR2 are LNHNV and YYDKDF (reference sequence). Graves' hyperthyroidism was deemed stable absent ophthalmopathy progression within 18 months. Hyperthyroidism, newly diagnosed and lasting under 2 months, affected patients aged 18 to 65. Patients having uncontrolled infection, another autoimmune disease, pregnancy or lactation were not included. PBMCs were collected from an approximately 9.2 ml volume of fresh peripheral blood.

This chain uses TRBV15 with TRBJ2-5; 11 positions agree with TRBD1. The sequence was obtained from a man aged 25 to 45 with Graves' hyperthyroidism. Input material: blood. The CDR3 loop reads CATSRVGTGGETQYF. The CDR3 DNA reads TGTGCCACCAGCAGAGTTGGGACAGGGGGTGAGACCCAGTACTTC. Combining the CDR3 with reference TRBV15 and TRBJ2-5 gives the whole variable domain DAMVIQNPRYQVTQFGKPVTLSCSQTLNHNVMYWYQQKSSQAPKLLFHYYDKDFNNEADTPDNFQSRRPNTSFCFLDIRSPGLGDTAMYLCATSRVGTGGETQYFGPGTRLLVL.